What follows describes a single T cell receptor beta chain. The data stem from a study of tumor-infiltrating lymphocytes in primary liver carcinoma. The source material, roughly 18-32 mg of unsorted bulk tissue, was used to co-extract RNA and DNA. Priming with a constant-region primer yielded TCR beta cDNA from around 0.45 ug total RNA. Sequencing libraries for TCR beta derived from three nested multiplex PCR rounds that used slightly modified ARM-PCR. TCRdb recomputed calls from the multiplex PCR reads with MiXCR, one row per CDR3 protein. This table has under 110,000 distinct CDR3 sequences, under 70% appearing once. Sequenced sample: liver tumor tissue from sampling region 2. Subset noted: tumor region T2, inferior pole. The origin of this receptor is a woman aged 60 to 75 with primary liver carcinoma and hepatitis B virus infection.

The CDR3 sequence is CASTTPGREASLEQYF. Written as DNA, the CDR3 is TGTGCCAGCACGACTCCTGGGCGGGAGGCAAGCTTGGAGCAGTACTTC. The gene calls are TRBV11-2 and TRBJ2-7; 8 bases are shared with TRBD2. The germline V gene has CDR1 SGHAT and CDR2 FQNNGV. The V segment lost 7 bases and the J segment 7 bases; nucleotides outside the gene matches: 18. The CDR3 runs 16 residues.